Included here is one TCR beta chain sequence, with context. Its cognate antigen is unknown. V lost 6 bases and J lost 5; bases outside the gene matches: 7. The CDR3 extends over 16 amino acids. Germline CDR1 is MDHEN and CDR2 is SYDVKM. Sequencing was performed with immunoSEQ multiplex PCR; in TCRdb, only in-frame clones are kept and a portion is missing. The sample has under 1,900,000 clones, around 98.5% seen once. This sample was included in a study of shared clonotypes between healthy human individuals. General study points: Investigators collected only blood, and repertoires in tissues likely differ.

The chain couples TRBV28 to TRBJ2-2; 12 positions match TRBD2. The clonotype comes from a man aged 25 to 40 in good health. Sequenced input: naive CD4+ T cells sorted from blood. Subset of the sample: CD45RA+ positively selected. This CDR3 reads CASSLGLAGMTGELFF. The CDR3 DNA follows: TGTGCCAGCAGCCTTGGACTAGCGGGAATGACCGGGGAGCTGTTTTTT.